Presented here are 17 T cell receptor beta chains from one specimen sequenced in a study of blood T cell repertoires in COVID-19. Using immunoSEQ multiplex PCR, the repertoire was profiled, and TCRdb retains in-frame clones only, with some absent. The table shows 250,000 or so clones, with 84% occurring only once. Sample: peripheral blood. The receptors derive from a man in his forties who had recovered from COVID-19.

The chain links TRBV19 to TRBJ2-1; 7 bases line up with TRBD2. Germline V gene sequence: CDR1 LNHDA, CDR2 SQIVND (reference sequence). Germline trimming cut 6 bases from V and 2 bases from J; bases unmatched to any gene: 7. The CDR3 runs to 15 residues. CDR3 bases: TGTGCCAGTAGCCGGGGAGCGGGAACCTACAATGAGCAGTTCTTC. Its protein product is CASSRGAGTYNEQFF.

CDR3 in amino acids: CASSQLPGMNTEAFF. In nucleotides, the CDR3 is TGTGCCAGCAGCCAATTACCAGGGATGAACACTGAAGCTTTCTTT. The V and J genes are TRBV16 and TRBJ1-1; D is perhaps TRBD1 (5 bases). CDR1 and CDR2 (germline): KGHSY, FQNENV. The CDR3 runs 15 residues. V was cut by 1 base and J by 0 bases, with 9 bases left in between. Full variable domain (missing parts from reference TRBV16 and TRBJ1-1): GEEVAQTPKHLVRGEGQKAKLYCAPIKGHSYVFWYQQVLKNEFKFLISFQNENVFDETGMPKERFSAKCLPNSPCSLEIQATKLEDSAVYFCASSQLPGMNTEAFFGQGTRLTVV.

The rearrangement uses TRBV29-1 and TRBJ2-5; 8 positions agree with TRBD1. The CDR3 runs 12 residues. V trimming: 7 bases; J trimming: 5 bases; junction bases outside the gene matches: 6. Germline V gene sequence: CDR1 SQVTM, CDR2 ANQGSEA. CDR3 coding DNA: TGCAGCGCCCTGACAGGGGAGGAGACCCAGTACTTC. Translation: CSALTGEETQYF.

This clone was recorded once. The chain joins TRBV9 to TRBJ1-2; 10 bases agree with TRBD1. V trimming: 3 bases; J trimming: 8 bases; junction bases outside the gene matches: 7. CDR3 length: 14 residues. Germline V gives CDR1 SGDLS, CDR2 YYNGEE. The CDR3 reads CASSGTDRGGGYTF. As DNA, the CDR3 is TGTGCCAGCAGCGGGACGGACAGGGGGGGAGGCTACACCTTC. The complete variable domain, with remaining parts taken from reference TRBV9 and TRBJ1-2, reads DSGVTQTPKHLITATGQRVTLRCSPRSGDLSVYWYQQSLDQGLQFLIQYYNGEERAKGNILERFSAQQFPDLHSELNLSSLELGDSALYFCASSGTDRGGGYTFGSGTRLTVV.

The V gene is TRBV7-2, the J gene TRBJ1-1; D not resolved. V was clipped by 1 base and J by 4 bases, with 16 bases between them. CDR1 and CDR2 (germline): SGHTA, FQGNSA. This CDR3 comprises 16 residues. The CDR3 region is CASSLDAGTPGTEAFF. CDR3 nucleotides: TGTGCCAGCAGCTTAGATGCGGGCACCCCGGGCACTGAAGCTTTCTTT.

This chain uses TRBV19 with TRBJ1-2; no firm D call. This CDR3 spans 14 amino acids. Between the trimmed V and J ends, which lost 8 bases and 0 bases, there was a span of 13 bases. CDR1 LNHDA and CDR2 SQIVND come from the germline V gene (reference sequence). CDR3 sequence (DNA): TGTGCCAGTGGGAGGGAACCAGCTAACTATGGCTACACCTTC. Protein product: CASGREPANYGYTF.

The rearrangement uses TRBV5-4 and TRBJ1-2; D gene uncertain. The CDR3 consists of 11 residues. Germline V gene data show CDR1 as SGHNT and CDR2 as YYREEE (reference sequence). V was pared by 9 bases and J by 4 bases, with 10 bases between. This CDR3 is CAIAGGYGYTF. The CDR3 DNA reads TGTGCCATTGCGGGAGGCTATGGCTACACCTTC.

The rearrangement joins TRBV7-2 to TRBJ2-5, with D maybe TRBD1 (6 bases). The germline V and J ends were trimmed by 3 bases and 2 bases, with 13 bases remaining between them. Germline values: CDR1 SGHTA, CDR2 FQGNSA. The length of the CDR3 is 15 residues. In DNA form, the CDR3 reads TGTGCCAGCAGCTTCCAGAAGGGGGAGCAAGAGACCCAGTACTTC. Its translation: CASSFQKGEQETQYF.

The V gene is TRBV7-9, the J gene TRBJ2-5; D is unclear. Trimming left V 4 bases short and J 4 bases short, with 10 bases between. The length of the CDR3 is 13 residues. In germline, CDR1 is SEHNR, CDR2 FQNEAQ (reference sequence). The CDR3 here is CASSYEVTETQYF. CDR3 DNA: TGTGCCAGCAGCTATGAGGTTACAGAGACCCAGTACTTC.

This clone occurred a few times. The rearrangement uses TRBV19 and TRBJ1-2, with 8 positions matching TRBD1. Germline V lookup: CDR1 LNHDA, CDR2 SQIVND (reference sequence). The CDR3 length is 14 residues. The J segment lost 6 bases and the V segment lost 5 bases, leaving 8 bases of the junction unmatched. CDR3 sequence reads: CASSPGQEDHGYTF. The CDR3 coding sequence is TGTGCCAGTAGTCCGGGACAGGAGGATCATGGCTACACCTTC.

V and J are TRBV19 and TRBJ2-5, with TRBD1 as a possible D gene (5 bases). The germline V gene has CDR1 LNHDA and CDR2 SQIVND (reference sequence). CDR3 length equals 17 residues. The V and J ends lost 3 bases and 2 bases respectively, with 19 bases between them. CDR3 sequence reads: CASSISATGTIQETQYF. In DNA form, the CDR3 reads TGTGCCAGTAGTATTTCCGCTACAGGAACAATACAAGAGACCCAGTACTTC.

CDR3 DNA sequence: TGCAGCGTTAAGGACTTTCAGGTCAATGAGCAGTTCTTC. It is translated as CSVKDFQVNEQFF. The chain combines TRBV29-1 with TRBJ2-1; D is possibly TRBD2 (5 bases). The CDR3 length is 13 residues. Germline CDR1 SQVTM, CDR2 ANQGSEA. The V gene lost 5 bases and the J gene lost 6 bases, with 14 bases spanning the gap.

J is TRBJ2-5 and V is TRBV18, with D hard to call. The CDR3 is 12 amino acids. V was pared by 2 bases and J by 2 bases, with 3 bases between. Germline V gene sequence: CDR1 KGHSH, CDR2 LQKENI. This chain's CDR3 is CASSPSQETQYF. In DNA form, the CDR3 reads TGTGCCAGCTCACCATCTCAAGAGACCCAGTACTTC.

The sample holds a few counts of this clone. The J gene is TRBJ2-5, the V gene TRBV18; 7 bases map to TRBD2. The J segment lost 4 bases and the V segment lost 2 bases, leaving 1 base of the junction unmatched. The CDR3 covers 13 residues. Looked up from germline, CDR1 is KGHSH and CDR2 is LQKENI. The DNA for the CDR3 is TGTGCCAGCTCACCAGGGAGGGGAGAGACCCAGTACTTC. This translates into CASSPGRGETQYF.

CDR3 residues: CASSDRRAGELFF. The CDR3 bases are TGCGCCAGCAGTGATCGCAGGGCCGGGGAGCTGTTTTTT. The rearrangement uses TRBV10-1 and TRBJ2-2; tentative D call: TRBD1 (5 bases). This CDR3 has 13 residues. The germline CDR1 and CDR2 sequences are WNHNN and SYGVQD (reference sequence). V gave up 3 bases and J gave up 6 bases, with 8 bases separating them.

The CDR3 sequence is CASSRDRGNQPQHF. The DNA of the CDR3 is TGTGCCAGCAGCCGGGACAGGGGCAATCAGCCCCAGCATTTT. The chain is built from TRBV6-2 or TRBV6-3 and TRBJ1-5; 9 bases fit TRBD1. V gave up 6 bases and J gave up 2 bases; unmatched junction bases: 2. CDR3 length equals 14 residues. The V gene's germline CDR1 is MNHEY and CDR2 SVGEGT.

J is TRBJ1-3 and V is TRBV6-5; 8 bases match TRBD1. CDR3 size: 14 residues. V lost 9 bases to trimming and J lost 5 bases; unmatched junction nucleotides: 9. Germline lookup yields CDR1 MNHEY and CDR2 SVGAGI. Here the CDR3 reads CASSGTGGRNTIYF. The CDR3 DNA sequence: TGTGCCAGTTCCGGGACAGGAGGCCGAAACACCATATATTTT.